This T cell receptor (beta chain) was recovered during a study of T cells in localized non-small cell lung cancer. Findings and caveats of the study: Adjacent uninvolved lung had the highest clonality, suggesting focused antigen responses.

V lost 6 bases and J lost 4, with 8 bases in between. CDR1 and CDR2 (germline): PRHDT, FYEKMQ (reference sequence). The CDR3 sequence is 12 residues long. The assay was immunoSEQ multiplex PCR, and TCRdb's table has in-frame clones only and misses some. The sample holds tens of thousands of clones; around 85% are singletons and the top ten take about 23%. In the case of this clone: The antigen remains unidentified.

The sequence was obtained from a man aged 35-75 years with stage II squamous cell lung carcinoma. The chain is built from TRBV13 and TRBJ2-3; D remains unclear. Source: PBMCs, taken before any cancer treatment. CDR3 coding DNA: TGTGCCAGCAGTCTTAGGGCAGATACGCAGTATTTT. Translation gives CASSLRADTQYF. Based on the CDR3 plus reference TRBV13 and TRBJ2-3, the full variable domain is AAGVIQSPRHLIKEKRETATLKCYPIPRHDTVYWYQQGPGQDPQFLISFYEKMQSDKGSIPDRFSAQQFSDYHSELNMSSLELGDSALYFCASSLRADTQYFGPGTRLTVL.